The 16 T cell receptor beta chains in this list originate from one sample, sequenced in a study of control samples from healthy donors and cancer patients. Sequencing used immunoSEQ multiplex PCR; TCRdb keeps in-frame clones, though not all of them. The table records approximately 150,000 clones, about 91% of them present only once. The sequenced material came from blood. Every receptor here comes from a man younger than 40 in good health.

The chain uses TRBV19 and TRBJ1-5, with D hard to call. This CDR3 contains 16 residues. The ends were cut back, 7 bases at V and 3 bases at J, with 19 bases in the middle. Germline V gene lookup returns CDR1 LNHDA and CDR2 SQIVND (reference sequence). The chain's CDR3 is CASTLIRDGPNQPQHF. Written as DNA, the CDR3 is TGTGCCAGTACCCTAATCCGAGACGGGCCCAATCAGCCCCAGCATTTT.

The rearrangement joins TRBV7-9 to TRBJ2-2, with 7 bases that match TRBD1. Germline V gives CDR1 SEHNR, CDR2 FQNEAQ (reference sequence). The CDR3 runs to 15 residues. The V segment lost 6 bases and the J segment 7 bases; nucleotides outside the gene matches: 11. In DNA form, the CDR3 reads TGTGCCAGCAGTAACATACAGGGGCCGGGCGGGGAGCTGTTTTTT. Protein product: CASSNIQGPGGELFF.

In DNA, the CDR3 is TGTGCCAGCAGCGTAGATCGAAGTTCCTACGAGCAGTACTTC. Protein: CASSVDRSSYEQYF. The chain carries TRBV9 and TRBJ2-7, with D unresolved. Trimming shortened V by 0 bases and J by 1 base, and 8 bases separated the two germline ends. The germline V gene has CDR1 SGDLS and CDR2 YYNGEE. The CDR3 is 14 residues long.

The J gene is TRBJ2-2, the V gene TRBV19; no firm D call. This CDR3 is built from 15 residues. Germline CDR1 is LNHDA and CDR2 is SQIVND (reference sequence). V gave up 3 bases and J gave up 2 bases, with 10 bases separating them. The CDR3 spells CASSMLLTNTGELFF. The CDR3 coding sequence is TGTGCCAGTAGTATGTTATTGACAAACACCGGGGAGCTGTTTTTT.

This sequence joins TRBV10-3 and TRBJ2-1, with D hard to call. CDR1 and CDR2 from the germline V gene are ENHRY and SYGVKD. The ends were cut back, 8 bases at V and 5 bases at J, with 10 bases in the middle. This CDR3 contains 12 residues. CDR3 residues: CAISLGDNEQFF. The CDR3, as DNA: TGTGCCATCTCCCTAGGAGACAATGAGCAGTTCTTC.

The genes are TRBV27 and TRBJ1-5, with TRBD1 matching over 7 bases. CDR1 and CDR2 (germline): MNHEY, SMNVEV (reference sequence). The length of the CDR3 is 16 residues. Trimming cost V 5 bases and J 0 bases; bases outside gene matches: 7. CDR3 loop: CASSRQGGYSNQPQHF. CDR3 DNA sequence: TGTGCCAGCAGTAGACAGGGAGGGTATAGCAATCAGCCCCAGCATTTT.

The CDR3 is CASKSSASYEQFF. The CDR3 DNA reads as TGTGCCAGTAAAAGCTCGGCTAGCTATGAGCAGTTCTTC. V and J are TRBV19 and TRBJ2-1; tentatively, D is TRBD2 (5 bases). Per germline, CDR1 LNHDA and CDR2 SQIVND (reference sequence). Trimming stripped 7 bases from V and 8 bases from J, with 15 bases between. This CDR3 region has 13 residues. Supplemented by reference TRBV19 and TRBJ2-1, the full variable domain reads DGGITQSPKYLFRKEGQNVTLSCEQNLNHDAMYWYRQDPGQGLRLIYYSQIVNDFQKGDIAEGYSVSREKKESFPLTVTSAQKNPTAFYLCASKSSASYEQFFGPGTRLTVL.

A few counts support this clone. The rearrangement links TRBV27 to TRBJ1-1; TRBD1 agrees at 9 bases. CDR3 length: 14 residues. The ends lost 5 bases at V and 3 bases at J; junction bases unmatched: 4. Germline CDR1 is MNHEY and CDR2 is SMNVEV (reference sequence). As DNA, the CDR3 is TGTGCCAGCAGTAGGACAGGGGCCTACACTGAAGCTTTCTTT. It yields the protein CASSRTGAYTEAFF.

The chain combines TRBV30 with TRBJ1-1, with D perhaps TRBD1 (6 bases). Germline V lookup: CDR1 GTSNPN, CDR2 SVGIG (reference sequence). Trimming removed 0 bases at V and 0 bases at J, with 11 bases between. The CDR3 is made up of 15 amino acids. CDR3 protein: CAWSVMGGMNTEAFF. The CDR3 region has the DNA TGTGCCTGGAGTGTAATGGGGGGCATGAACACTGAAGCTTTCTTT.

This clone appeared a single time. This chain connects TRBV7-9 to TRBJ1-2; tentatively, D is TRBD1 (6 bases). The germline gives CDR1 SEHNR, CDR2 FQNEAQ (reference sequence). The CDR3 is 13 amino acids. V lost 1 base and J lost 7, with 10 bases in between. CDR3 region: CASSLEQGGGYTF. The CDR3 bases are TGTGCCAGCAGCTTAGAACAGGGAGGTGGCTACACCTTC.

This clone turned up a few times. The rearrangement uses TRBV5-1 and TRBJ1-4; D is ambiguous. This CDR3 has 12 residues. Trimming stripped 5 bases from V and 8 bases from J, with 10 bases between. Germline CDR1 is SGHRS and CDR2 is YFSETQ. Here the CDR3 DNA reads TGCGCCAGCAGGCAAACTGGGGAAAAACTGTTTTTT. Translation gives CASRQTGEKLFF.

This clone appeared a single time. The V call is TRBV4-2, the J call TRBJ1-1; 8 bases fit TRBD1. This CDR3 comprises 15 residues. The ends lost 0 bases at V and 11 bases at J; junction bases unmatched: 11. Germline V lookup: CDR1 LGHNA, CDR2 YNFKEQ. In DNA form, the CDR3 reads TGTGCCAGCAGCCAAGATCACAGGGGGGCCACTGGGGCTTTCTTT. It encodes CASSQDHRGATGAFF.

This sequence joins TRBV18 and TRBJ2-7, with 13 nucleotides matching TRBD2. The CDR3 runs 14 residues. In germline, CDR1 is KGHSH, CDR2 LQKENI. V lost 4 bases, J lost 5 bases, and 2 bases stayed unmatched. The CDR3 coding sequence is TGTGCCAGCTCACATGGGACTAGCGGGGACGAGCAGTACTTC. Translated, it gives CASSHGTSGDEQYF.

The rearrangement joins TRBV28 to TRBJ1-1; a weak D match, TRBD1 (5 bases). This CDR3 spans 16 amino acids. Germline lookup yields CDR1 MDHEN and CDR2 SYDVKM. V was pared by 11 bases and J by 2 bases, with 24 bases between. Written as DNA, the CDR3 is TGTGCCGGCGCAAATCTTGCGGGGCGGCCAAACACTGAAGCTTTCTTT. This codes for CAGANLAGRPNTEAFF.

The chain combines TRBV27 with TRBJ1-1, with D maybe TRBD1 (6 bases). The ends were cut back, 3 bases at V and 1 base at J, with 18 bases in the middle. The germline V gene has CDR1 MNHEY and CDR2 SMNVEV (reference sequence). This CDR3 is built from 17 residues. For the CDR3, the DNA is TGTGCCAGCAGTTTGATGACAGGTATGGGAAAGAACACTGAAGCTTTCTTT. Translation gives CASSLMTGMGKNTEAFF.

This chain links TRBV10-3 with TRBJ1-6; TRBD1 might be the D (5 bases). The CDR3 extends over 14 amino acids. Germline assignment: CDR1 ENHRY and CDR2 SYGVKD. Trimming removed 8 bases at V and 3 bases at J, with 11 bases between. The CDR3 DNA reads TGTGCCATCGGATCCGACAGCTATAATTCACCCCTCCACTTT. Its protein is CAIGSDSYNSPLHF.